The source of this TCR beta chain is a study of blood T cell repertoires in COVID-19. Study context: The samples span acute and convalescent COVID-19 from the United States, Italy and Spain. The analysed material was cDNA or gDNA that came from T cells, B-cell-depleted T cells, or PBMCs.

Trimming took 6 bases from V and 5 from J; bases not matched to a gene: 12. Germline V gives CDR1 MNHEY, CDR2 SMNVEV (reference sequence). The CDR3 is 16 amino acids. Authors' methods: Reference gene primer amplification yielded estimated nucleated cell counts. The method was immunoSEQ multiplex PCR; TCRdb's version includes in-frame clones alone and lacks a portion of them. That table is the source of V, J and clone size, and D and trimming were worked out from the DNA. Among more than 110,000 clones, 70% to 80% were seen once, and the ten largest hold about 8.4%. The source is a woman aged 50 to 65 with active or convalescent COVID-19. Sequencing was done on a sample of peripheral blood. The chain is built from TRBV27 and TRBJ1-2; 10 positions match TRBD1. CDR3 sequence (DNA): TGTGCCAGCAGCACCGGGACAGGGGAGCGACTTTATGGCTACACCTTC. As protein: CASSTGTGERLYGYTF.